This note documents a single T cell receptor beta chain sequence. Individual cDNA molecules received unique molecular identifiers. TCRdb reprocessed the 5' RACE reads via MiXCR and lists one record per CDR3 protein. There are about 33,000 distinct CDR3 sequences in the sample; over 4.5% occur only once, and roughly 13% lies in the top ten. V lost 0 bases and J 3 bases, leaving 8 bases between the germline ends. The CDR3 is 14 residues long. Per germline, CDR1 LGHNA and CDR2 YSLEER. The data originate from a study of early T cells in non-severe SARS-CoV-2 infection. In the study overall: The input, bulk RNA from unsorted whole blood, was sequenced, and chains were unpaired.

This receptor was taken from an adult who was a healthcare worker with PCR-confirmed SARS-CoV-2 infection or an uninfected control (not recorded which). Sequenced: whole blood. The gene calls are TRBV4-3 and TRBJ1-2; D unclear. Written as DNA, the CDR3 is TGCGCCAGCAGCCAAGATGGCAATTACTATGGCTACACCTTC. This encodes CASSQDGNYYGYTF.